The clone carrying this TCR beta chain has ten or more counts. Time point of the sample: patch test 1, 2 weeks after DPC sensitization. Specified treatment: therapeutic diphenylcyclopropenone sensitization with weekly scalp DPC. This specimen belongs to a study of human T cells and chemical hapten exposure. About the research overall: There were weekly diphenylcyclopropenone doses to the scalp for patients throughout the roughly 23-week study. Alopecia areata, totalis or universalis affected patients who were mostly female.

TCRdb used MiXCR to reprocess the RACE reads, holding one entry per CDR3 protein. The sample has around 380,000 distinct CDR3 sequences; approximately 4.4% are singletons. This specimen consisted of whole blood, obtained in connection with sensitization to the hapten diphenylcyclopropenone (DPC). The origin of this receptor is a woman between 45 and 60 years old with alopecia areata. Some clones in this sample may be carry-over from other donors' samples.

DNA for the CDR3: TGTGCCAGCCCTCCTGGGAACAGGCCAAACACTGAAGCTTTCTTT. Protein: CASPPGNRPNTEAFF. This chain uses TRBV28 with TRBJ1-1, with D perhaps TRBD1 (5 bases). This CDR3 has 15 amino acids. V lost 8 bases and J lost 2, with 18 bases in between. Germline V gene lookup returns CDR1 MDHEN and CDR2 SYDVKM.